Sequencing of this T cell receptor beta chain was carried out in a study of OX40 agonist ivuxolimab in advanced cancers. Unmatched junction bases numbered 4, after V lost 2 bases and J lost 1 base. The germline CDR1 and CDR2 sequences are SGDLS and YYNGEE. The CDR3 loop spans 16 amino acids. Study observations and caveats: A proportion of nonresponders additionally exhibited low normalized T-cell clonal expansion.

Note on this clone: The antigen remains unidentified.

The assay was immunoSEQ multiplex PCR, and TCRdb's table has in-frame clones only and misses some. The table lists tens of thousands of clones, 87% of them singletons. V usage is TRBV9 and J usage is TRBJ2-1, with 9 bases fitting TRBD2. Sequences were derived from CD4+ or CD8+ T cells sorted from blood, sampled in a trial of the OX40 agonist ivuxolimab. This TCR derives from an adult with an advanced solid tumor such as melanoma, head and neck, liver or kidney cancer. The CDR3 reads CASSVGLAGSYNEQFF. CDR3 DNA sequence: TGTGCCAGCAGCGTGGGGCTAGCGGGATCCTACAATGAGCAGTTCTTC.